This T cell receptor beta chain was retrieved from a study of graft-versus-host responses after intestinal transplantation. Overall study context: Transplant recipients had multivisceral, liver-intestinal, or isolated intestinal grafts. Study-level findings and limits: Circulating GvH clones peaking coincided with falling HvG clones soon after transplant. Some GvH clones appeared in ileal mucosa or blood before recipient bone marrow.

Measured with immunoSEQ multiplex PCR; TCRdb has only the in-frame clones, and not every one. The repertoire holds about 110,000 clones, with around 94% as singletons. Remarks on this clone: Antigen: not known.

Germline CDR1 and CDR2: SGHTA and FQGNSA. V lost 2 bases and J lost 5, with 12 bases in between. The CDR3 covers 15 residues. The chain uses TRBV7-2 and TRBJ2-2; unclear D gene. The sequence came from a human donor who was the organ donor for an intestinal transplant. The sample consisted of unstimulated CD4+ T cells sorted from spleen or lymph node cells, taken before transplant. DNA for the CDR3: TGTGCCAGCAGCTTATTTAGTCTCGGGACCGGGGAGCTGTTTTTT. Translation: CASSLFSLGTGELFF.